This TCR beta chain was captured in a study of Ad26.COV2.S vaccination and SARS-CoV-2 variants. The study's findings and limits: Once vaccination had occurred, spike-specific CD8+ and CD4+ T cell responses reportedly showed substantial breadth.

This CDR3 is built from 16 residues. Germline V gives CDR1 LGHNA, CDR2 YNFKEQ. Trimming cost V 4 bases and J 6 bases; bases outside gene matches: 13. Concerning this clone: The antigen is unknown.

Sequencing was performed with immunoSEQ multiplex PCR; in TCRdb, only in-frame clones are kept and a portion is missing. The table shows roughly 400,000 clones, with around 91% occurring only once. The treatment: roughly 20 received Ad26.COV2.S at low or high dose, single or two shots; 5 received placebo; per-sample allocation not given. All samples were drawn on day 63, counting from the first vaccine or placebo injection. The chain has TRBV4-2 and TRBJ2-7; 9 nucleotides agree with TRBD2. The sequence was obtained from a person between 18 and 60 years old who received the Ad26.COV2.S COVID-19 vaccine or a placebo. The sequenced sample was peripheral blood, obtained in a trial of Ad26.COV2.S vaccine versus placebo. The DNA for the CDR3 is TGTGCCAGCAGCCCTTCGGGTAGCGGGAGAAGTAGCGAGCAGTACTTC. Translation gives CASSPSGSGRSSEQYF.